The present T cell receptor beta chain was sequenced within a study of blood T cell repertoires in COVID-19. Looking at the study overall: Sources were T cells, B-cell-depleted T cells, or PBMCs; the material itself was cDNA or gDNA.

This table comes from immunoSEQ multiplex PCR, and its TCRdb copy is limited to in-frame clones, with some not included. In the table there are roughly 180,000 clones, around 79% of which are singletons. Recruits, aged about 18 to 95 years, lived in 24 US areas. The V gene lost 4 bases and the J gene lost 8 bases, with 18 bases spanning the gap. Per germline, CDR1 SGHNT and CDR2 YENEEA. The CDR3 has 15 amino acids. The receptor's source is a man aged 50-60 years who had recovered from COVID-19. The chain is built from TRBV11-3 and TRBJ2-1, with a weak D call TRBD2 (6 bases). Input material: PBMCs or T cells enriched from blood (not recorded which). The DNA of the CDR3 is TGTGCCAGCAGCTCTAACCTTGGGGGAGGCGATGAGCAGTTCTTC. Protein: CASSSNLGGGDEQFF.